This T cell receptor (beta chain) stems from a study of cytomegalovirus exposure and HLA in healthy donors. Study-level background: The 90 to 150 validation repertoires used a platform that matched the one used for the 600 to 700 first-cohort repertoires, as a later analysis reported. Study-wide findings and caveats: The classifier reportedly diagnosed cytomegalovirus status with high sensitivity and specificity. According to a subsequent analysis, TCR clusters from the first cohort were inclined to appear together in the roughly 110 validation repertoires.

Trimming took 0 bases from V and 3 from J; bases not matched to a gene: 6. Germline CDR1 and CDR2: SGDLS and YYNGEE. This CDR3 has 18 residues. In the case of this clone: Its specificity is not known.

The table came from immunoSEQ multiplex PCR; TCRdb's copy has only in-frame clones and leaves some out. The sample lists 71,000 or so clones, 94% seen once, with 3% to 4% in the top ten. The donors were part of the validation cohort, which consisted of about 130 subjects and was separate from the first cohort of about 670 subjects. The sample consisted of PBMCs. The receptor was derived from a woman in her late teens or twenties in good health and CMV-seropositive. The chain recombines TRBV9 with TRBJ2-3, with 14 bases identical to TRBD2. The CDR3 DNA reads as TGTGCCAGCAGCGTAGGGGGGACTAGCGGGAGCAGGACAGATACGCAGTATTTT. It is translated as CASSVGGTSGSRTDTQYF.